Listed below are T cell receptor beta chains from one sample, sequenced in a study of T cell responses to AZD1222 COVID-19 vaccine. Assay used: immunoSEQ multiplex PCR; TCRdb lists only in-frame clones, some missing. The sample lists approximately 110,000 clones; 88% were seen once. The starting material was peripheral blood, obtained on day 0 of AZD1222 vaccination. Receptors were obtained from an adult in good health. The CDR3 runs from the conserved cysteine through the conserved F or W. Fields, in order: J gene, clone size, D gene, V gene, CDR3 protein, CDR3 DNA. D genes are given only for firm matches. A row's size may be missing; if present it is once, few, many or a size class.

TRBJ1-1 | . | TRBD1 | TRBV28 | CATTGQPNTEAFF | TGTGCCACGACGGGACAGCCTAACACTGAAGCTTTCTTT
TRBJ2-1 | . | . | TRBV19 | CASRWGQGDEQFF | TGTGCCAGTAGGTGGGGGCAGGGCGATGAGCAGTTCTTC
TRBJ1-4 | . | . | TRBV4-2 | CASSQPQGLNEKLFF | TGTGCCAGCAGCCAACCCCAGGGACTTAATGAAAAACTGTTTTTT
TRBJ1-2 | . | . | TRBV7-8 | CASSPRPGKTNYGYTF | TGTGCCAGCAGCCCTAGACCCGGGAAAACTAACTATGGCTACACCTTC
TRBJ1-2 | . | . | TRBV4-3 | CASSQDKGGSNYGYTF | TGCGCCAGCAGCCAAGATAAGGGGGGCTCTAACTATGGCTACACCTTC
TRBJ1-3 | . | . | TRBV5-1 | CASSLVGGLSGNTIYF | TGCGCCAGCAGCTTGGTGGGGGGGCTCTCTGGAAACACCATATATTTT
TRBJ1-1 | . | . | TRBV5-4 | CASSPGGNTEAFF | TGTGCCAGCAGCCCGGGGGGGAACACTGAAGCTTTCTTT
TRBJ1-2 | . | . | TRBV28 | CASSLSNSLGGGYTF | TGTGCCAGCAGTTTATCTAACTCCCTAGGGGGAGGCTACACCTTC
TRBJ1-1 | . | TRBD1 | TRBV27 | CASSLRAGTGYADTEAFF | TGTGCCAGCAGTCTGAGAGCCGGGACAGGGTATGCGGACACTGAAGCTTTCTTT
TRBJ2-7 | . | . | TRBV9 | CASSPGPMDSYEQYF | TGTGCCAGCAGCCCGGGACCGATGGATTCCTACGAGCAGTACTTC
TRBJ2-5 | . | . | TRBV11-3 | CASSLGVWETQYF | TGTGCCAGCAGCTTGGGAGTGTGGGAGACCCAGTACTTC
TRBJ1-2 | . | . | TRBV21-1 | CASRTLTGGYSYGYTF | TGTGCCAGCAGGACCTTGACAGGGGGCTACAGCTATGGCTACACCTTC
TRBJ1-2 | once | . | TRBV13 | CASSLRLREAYGYTF | TGTGCCAGCAGCCTCAGGCTTCGCGAGGCCTATGGCTACACCTTC
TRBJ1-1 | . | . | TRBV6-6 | CASSPISGGAEAFF | TGTGCCAGCAGCCCCATCTCGGGAGGGGCTGAAGCTTTCTTT
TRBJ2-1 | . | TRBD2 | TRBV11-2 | CASSLVAGGRNEQFF | TGTGCCAGCAGCTTAGTAGCGGGGGGGCGAAATGAGCAGTTCTTC
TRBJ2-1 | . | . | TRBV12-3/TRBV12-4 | CASSFYLYNEQFF | TGTGCCAGCAGTTTTTATCTCTACAATGAGCAGTTCTTC
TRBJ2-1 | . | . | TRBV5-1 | CASSSGEGEQFF | TGCGCCAGCAGCTCGGGAGAGGGGGAGCAGTTCTTC
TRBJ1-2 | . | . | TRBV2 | CASAVRGAHYGYTF | TGTGCCAGTGCAGTTCGGGGGGCACACTATGGCTACACCTTC
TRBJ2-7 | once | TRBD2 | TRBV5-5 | CASSLAVAGSYEQYF | TGTGCCAGCAGCTTGGCTGTAGCGGGGTCCTACGAGCAGTACTTC
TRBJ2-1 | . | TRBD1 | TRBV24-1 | CATSDSAGGPSYNEQFF | TGTGCCACCAGTGATTCTGCAGGGGGCCCCTCCTACAATGAGCAGTTCTTC
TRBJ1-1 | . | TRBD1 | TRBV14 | CASSQLTGWVDTEAFF | TGTGCCAGCAGCCAGCTGACAGGGTGGGTGGACACTGAAGCTTTCTTT
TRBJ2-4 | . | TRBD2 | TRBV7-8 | CASSRPLAGENIQYF | TGTGCCAGCAGCCGTCCCCTAGCGGGAGAAAACATTCAGTACTTC
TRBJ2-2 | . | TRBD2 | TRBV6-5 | CASTGGYTGELFF | TGTGCCAGCACGGGGGGGTACACCGGGGAGCTGTTTTTT
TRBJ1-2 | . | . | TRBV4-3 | CASSQVAANPGSYTF | TGCGCCAGCAGCCAAGTTGCGGCCAACCCTGGGAGCTACACCTTC
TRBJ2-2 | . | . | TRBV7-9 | CASSLTANTGELFF | TGTGCCAGCAGTTTGACAGCGAACACCGGGGAGCTGTTTTTT
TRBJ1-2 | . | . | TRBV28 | CASSLIRGYGYTF | TGTGCCAGCAGTTTAATCAGGGGCTATGGCTACACCTTC
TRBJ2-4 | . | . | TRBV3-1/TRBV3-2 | CASSQGLRGLAKNIQYF | TGTGCCAGCAGCCAAGGTCTGCGTGGGCTAGCCAAAAACATTCAGTACTTC
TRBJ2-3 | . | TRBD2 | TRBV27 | CASSTLGLAALTDTQYF | TGTGCCAGCAGCACCCTTGGACTAGCGGCCCTCACAGATACGCAGTATTTT
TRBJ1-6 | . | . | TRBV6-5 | CASRGIINSPLHF | TGTGCCAGCAGGGGAATTATTAATTCACCCCTCCACTTT
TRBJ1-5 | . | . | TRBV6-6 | CASRGEGLGQPQHF | TGTGCCAGCAGGGGGGAGGGGTTGGGCCAGCCCCAGCATTTT
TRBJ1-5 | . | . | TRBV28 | CASSPQVKPQHF | TGTGCCAGCAGCCCCCAGGTGAAGCCCCAGCATTTT
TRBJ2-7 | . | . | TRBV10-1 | CASSDPGRDSYEQYF | TGCGCCAGCAGTGATCCAGGGCGGGATTCTTACGAGCAGTACTTC
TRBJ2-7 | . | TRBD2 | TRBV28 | CASSPTSPQNEQYF | TGTGCCAGCAGTCCGACTAGCCCCCAGAACGAGCAGTACTTC
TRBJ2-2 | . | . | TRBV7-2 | CASSFGTNTGELFF | TGTGCCAGCAGCTTCGGGACAAACACCGGGGAGCTGTTTTTT
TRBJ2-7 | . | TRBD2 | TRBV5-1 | CASSMGTSGGYEQYF | TGCGCCAGCAGTATGGGGACTAGCGGGGGCTACGAGCAGTACTTC
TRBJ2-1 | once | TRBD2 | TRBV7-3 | CASSLTERGTYNEQFF | TGTGCCAGCAGCTTAACTGAGCGGGGGACTTACAATGAGCAGTTCTTC
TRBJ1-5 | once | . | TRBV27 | CASSLGSNQPQHF | TGTGCCAGCAGTTTGGGCTCCAATCAGCCCCAGCATTTT
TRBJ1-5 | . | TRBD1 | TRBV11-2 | CASSPLTGGNQPQHF | TGTGCCAGCAGCCCCCTTACAGGGGGCAATCAGCCCCAGCATTTT
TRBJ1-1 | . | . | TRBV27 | CASRYILGGNTEAFF | TGTGCCAGCAGATACATACTAGGGGGGAACACTGAAGCTTTCTTT
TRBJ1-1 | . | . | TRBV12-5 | CASGLAYPMNTEAFF | TGTGCTAGTGGTTTGGCCTACCCTATGAACACTGAAGCTTTCTTT
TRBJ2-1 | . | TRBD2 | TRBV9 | CASSPGLAGELFF | TGTGCCAGCAGCCCCGGACTAGCGGGAGAGTTGTTCTTC